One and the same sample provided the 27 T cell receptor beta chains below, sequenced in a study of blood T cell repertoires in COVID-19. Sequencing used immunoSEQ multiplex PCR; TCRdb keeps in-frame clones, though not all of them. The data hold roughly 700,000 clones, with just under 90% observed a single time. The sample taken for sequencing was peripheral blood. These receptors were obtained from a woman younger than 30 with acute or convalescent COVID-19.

CDR3 coding DNA: TGTGCCAGCACTCAGGGGGGCTACACCTTC. Protein product: CASTQGGYTF. The rearrangement uses TRBV12-3 or TRBV12-4 and TRBJ1-2; the D gene is possibly TRBD1 (6 bases). This CDR3 contains 10 residues. V lost 7 bases, J lost 8 bases, and 8 bases lay in between.

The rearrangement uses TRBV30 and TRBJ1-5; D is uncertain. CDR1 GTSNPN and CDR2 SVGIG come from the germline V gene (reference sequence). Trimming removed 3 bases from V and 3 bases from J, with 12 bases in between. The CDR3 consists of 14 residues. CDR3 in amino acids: CAWSEKGLNQPQHF. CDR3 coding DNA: TGTGCCTGGAGCGAAAAAGGACTCAATCAGCCCCAGCATTTT.

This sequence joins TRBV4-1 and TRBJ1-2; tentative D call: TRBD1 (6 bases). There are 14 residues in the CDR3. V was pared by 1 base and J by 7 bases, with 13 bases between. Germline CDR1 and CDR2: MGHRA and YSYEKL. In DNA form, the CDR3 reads TGCGCCAGCAGCCAAGTAGGACAGTCCGGTGGCTACACCTTC. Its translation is CASSQVGQSGGYTF.

DNA for the CDR3: TGCAGCGTTGACGGACAGGGAGGGGGCTACGAGCAGTACTTC. It yields the protein CSVDGQGGGYEQYF. This chain uses TRBV29-1 with TRBJ2-7; D may be TRBD1 (8 bases). V was cut by 3 bases and J by 3 bases, with 15 bases left in between. CDR3 length equals 14 residues. CDR1 and CDR2 (germline): SQVTM, ANQGSEA.

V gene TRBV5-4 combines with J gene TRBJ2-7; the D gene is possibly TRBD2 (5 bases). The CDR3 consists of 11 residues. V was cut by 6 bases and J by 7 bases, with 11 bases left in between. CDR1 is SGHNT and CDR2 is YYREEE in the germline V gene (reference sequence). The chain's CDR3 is CASTPREEQYF. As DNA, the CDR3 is TGTGCCAGCACCCCTCGGGAAGAGCAGTACTTC.

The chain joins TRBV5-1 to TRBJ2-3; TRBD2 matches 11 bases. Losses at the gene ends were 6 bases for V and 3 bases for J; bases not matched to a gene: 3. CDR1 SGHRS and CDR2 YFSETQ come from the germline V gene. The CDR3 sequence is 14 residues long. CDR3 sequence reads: CASTRTSGTDTQYF. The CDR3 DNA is TGCGCCAGCACCAGGACTAGCGGGACAGATACGCAGTATTTT. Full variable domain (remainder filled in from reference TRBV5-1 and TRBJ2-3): KAGVTQTPRYLIKTRGQQVTLSCSPISGHRSVSWYQQTPGQGLQFLFEYFSETQRNKGNFPGRFSGRQFSNSRSEMNVSTLELGDSALYLCASTRTSGTDTQYFGPGTRLTVL.

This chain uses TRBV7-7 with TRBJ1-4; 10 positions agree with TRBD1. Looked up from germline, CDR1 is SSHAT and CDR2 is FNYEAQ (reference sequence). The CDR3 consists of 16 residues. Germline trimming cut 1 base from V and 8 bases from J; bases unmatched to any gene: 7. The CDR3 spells CASSLGPGQGLEKLFF. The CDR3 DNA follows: TGTGCCAGCAGCTTAGGCCCGGGACAGGGGTTAGAAAAACTGTTTTTT.

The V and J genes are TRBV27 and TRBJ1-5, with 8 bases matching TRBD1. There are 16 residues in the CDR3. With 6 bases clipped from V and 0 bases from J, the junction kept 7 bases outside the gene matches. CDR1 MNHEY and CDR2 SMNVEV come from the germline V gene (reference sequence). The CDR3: CASSSLGQVSNQPQHF. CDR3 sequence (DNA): TGTGCCAGCAGCTCTTTGGGACAGGTTAGCAATCAGCCCCAGCATTTT.

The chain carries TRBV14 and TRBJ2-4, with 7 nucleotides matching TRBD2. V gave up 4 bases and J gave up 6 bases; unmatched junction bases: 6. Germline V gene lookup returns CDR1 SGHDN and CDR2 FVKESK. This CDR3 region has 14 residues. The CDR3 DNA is TGTGCCAGCAGCCCGACTAGCTTGGGAAACATTCAGTACTTC. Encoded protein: CASSPTSLGNIQYF.

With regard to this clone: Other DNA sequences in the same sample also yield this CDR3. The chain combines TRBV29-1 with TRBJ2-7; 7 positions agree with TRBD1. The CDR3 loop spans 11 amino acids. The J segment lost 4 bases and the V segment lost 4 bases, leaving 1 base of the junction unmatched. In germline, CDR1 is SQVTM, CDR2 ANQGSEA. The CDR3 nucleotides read TGCAGCGTTGTCAGGGGGTACGAGCAGTACTTC. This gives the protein CSVVRGYEQYF.

CDR3 in DNA: TGTGCCAGCAGCCAAGAGAGGGACAGGGACCCGTATGAGCAGTTCTTC. Amino acids: CASSQERDRDPYEQFF. The chain joins TRBV3-1 (or the pseudogene TRBV3-2) to TRBJ2-1, with TRBD1 matching over 9 bases. The germline gives CDR1 LGHDT, CDR2 YNNKEL (reference sequence). V was clipped by 0 bases and J by 8 bases; unmatched bases: 8. The CDR3 spans 16 residues.

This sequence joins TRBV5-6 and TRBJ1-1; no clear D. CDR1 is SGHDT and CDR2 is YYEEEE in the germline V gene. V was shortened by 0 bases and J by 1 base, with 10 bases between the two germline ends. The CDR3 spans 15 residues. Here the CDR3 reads CASSLVGAKNTEAFF. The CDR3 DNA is TGTGCCAGCAGCTTGGTCGGAGCGAAGAACACTGAAGCTTTCTTT.

CDR3 residues: CASSLNPDRSLYGYTF. CDR3 coding DNA: TGTGCCAGCAGCTTGAACCCGGACAGATCGCTTTATGGCTACACCTTC. V is TRBV7-9 and J is TRBJ1-2, with D maybe TRBD1 (6 bases). This CDR3 region has 16 residues. The V and J ends lost 3 bases and 5 bases respectively, with 19 bases between them. CDR1 is SEHNR, CDR2 FQNEAQ, per germline (reference sequence).

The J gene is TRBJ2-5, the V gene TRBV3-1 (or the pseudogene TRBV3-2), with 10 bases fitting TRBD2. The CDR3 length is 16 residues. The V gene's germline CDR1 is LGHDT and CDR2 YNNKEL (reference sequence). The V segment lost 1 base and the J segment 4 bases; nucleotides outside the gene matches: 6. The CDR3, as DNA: TGTGCCAGCAGCCAAGTAGTAGCGGGGGGTATAGAGACCCAGTACTTC. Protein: CASSQVVAGGIETQYF.

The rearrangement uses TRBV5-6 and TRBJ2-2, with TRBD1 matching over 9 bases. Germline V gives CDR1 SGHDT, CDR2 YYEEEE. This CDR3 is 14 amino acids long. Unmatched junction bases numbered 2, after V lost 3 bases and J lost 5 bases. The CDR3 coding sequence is TGTGCCAGCAGCTGGGACAGGGTAACCGGGGAGCTGTTTTTT. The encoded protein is CASSWDRVTGELFF.

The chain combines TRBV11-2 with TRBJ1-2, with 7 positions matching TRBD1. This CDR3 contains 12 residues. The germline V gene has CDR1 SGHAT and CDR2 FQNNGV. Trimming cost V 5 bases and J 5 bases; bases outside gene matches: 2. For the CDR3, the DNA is TGTGCCAGCAGCATGGGACAGTATGGCTACACCTTC. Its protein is CASSMGQYGYTF.

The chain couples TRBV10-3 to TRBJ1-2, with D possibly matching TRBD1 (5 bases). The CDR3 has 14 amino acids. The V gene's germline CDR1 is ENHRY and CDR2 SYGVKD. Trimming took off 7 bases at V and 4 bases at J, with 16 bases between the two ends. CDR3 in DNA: TGTGCCATCAACAAAGGGGACTCTGGCTATGGCTACACCTTC. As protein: CAINKGDSGYGYTF.

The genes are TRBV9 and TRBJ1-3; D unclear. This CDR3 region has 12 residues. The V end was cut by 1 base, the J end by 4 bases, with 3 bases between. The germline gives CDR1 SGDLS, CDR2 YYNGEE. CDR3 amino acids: CASSVSGNTIYF. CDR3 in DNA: TGTGCCAGCAGCGTATCAGGAAACACCATATATTTT.

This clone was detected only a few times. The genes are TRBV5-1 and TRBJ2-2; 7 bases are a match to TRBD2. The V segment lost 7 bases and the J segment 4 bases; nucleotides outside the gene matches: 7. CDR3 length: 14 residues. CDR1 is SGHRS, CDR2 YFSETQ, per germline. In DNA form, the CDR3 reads TGCGCCAGCGGTACGGGGAGGGGCACCGGGGAGCTGTTTTTT. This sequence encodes CASGTGRGTGELFF.

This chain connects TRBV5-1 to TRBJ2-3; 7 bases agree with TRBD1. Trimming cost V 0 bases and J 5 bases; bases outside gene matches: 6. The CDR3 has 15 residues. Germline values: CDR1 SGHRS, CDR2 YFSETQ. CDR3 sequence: CASSLGQGSRDTQYF. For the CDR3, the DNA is TGCGCCAGCAGCTTGGGACAGGGCAGTAGAGATACGCAGTATTTT.

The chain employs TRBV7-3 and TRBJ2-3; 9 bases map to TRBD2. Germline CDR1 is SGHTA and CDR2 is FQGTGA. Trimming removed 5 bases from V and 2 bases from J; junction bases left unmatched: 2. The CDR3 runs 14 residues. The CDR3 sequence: CASSLAGLTDTQYF. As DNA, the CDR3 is TGTGCCAGCAGCCTAGCGGGGCTCACAGATACGCAGTATTTT.

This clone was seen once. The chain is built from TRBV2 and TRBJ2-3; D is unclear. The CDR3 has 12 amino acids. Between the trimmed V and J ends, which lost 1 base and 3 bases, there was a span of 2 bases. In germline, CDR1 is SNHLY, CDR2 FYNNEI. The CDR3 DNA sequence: TGTGCCAGCAGTGAAGTAACAGATACGCAGTATTTT. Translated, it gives CASSEVTDTQYF.

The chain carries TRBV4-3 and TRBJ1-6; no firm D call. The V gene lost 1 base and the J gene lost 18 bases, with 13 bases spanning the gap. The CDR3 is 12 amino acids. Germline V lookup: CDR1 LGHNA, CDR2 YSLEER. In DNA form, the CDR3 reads TGCGCCAGCAGCCAAGGTTGGACTGACAACCACTTT. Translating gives CASSQGWTDNHF.

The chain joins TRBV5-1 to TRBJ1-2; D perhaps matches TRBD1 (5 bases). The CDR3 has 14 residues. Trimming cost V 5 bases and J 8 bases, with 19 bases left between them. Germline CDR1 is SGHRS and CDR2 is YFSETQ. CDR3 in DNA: TGCGCCAGCAGAGGAGGGGCATCCTCCGGAGGCTACACCTTC. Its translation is CASRGGASSGGYTF.

CDR3 in DNA: TGTGCCTGGAGTGTCATGGGCTCTTGGGCCTATAATTCACCCCTCCACTTT. This translates into CAWSVMGSWAYNSPLHF. The chain has TRBV30 and TRBJ1-6; D is unresolved. The CDR3 length is 17 residues. Germline values: CDR1 GTSNPN, CDR2 SVGIG (reference sequence). V shed 0 bases and J shed 2 bases, with 14 bases lying between them. Full variable domain (missing parts from reference TRBV30 and TRBJ1-6): SQTIHQWPATLVQPVGSPLSLECTVEGTSNPNLYWYRQAAGRGLQLLFYSVGIGQISSEVPQNLSASRPQDRQFILSSKKLLLSDSGFYLCAWSVMGSWAYNSPLHFGNGTRLTVT.

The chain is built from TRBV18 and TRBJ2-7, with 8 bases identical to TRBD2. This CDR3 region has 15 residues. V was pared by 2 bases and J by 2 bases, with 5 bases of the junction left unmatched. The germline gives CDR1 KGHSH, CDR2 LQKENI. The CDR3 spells CASSPAPGGAYEQYF. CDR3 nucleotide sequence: TGTGCCAGCTCACCAGCCCCGGGAGGGGCCTACGAGCAGTACTTC.

The CDR3 DNA is TGTGCCAGCAGCGTAGGGCGGACCTATAATTCACCCCTCCACTTT. The encoded protein is CASSVGRTYNSPLHF. V gene TRBV9 combines with J gene TRBJ1-6; D is uncertain. Trimming left V 0 bases short and J 2 bases short, with 6 bases between. This CDR3 region has 15 residues. Looked up from germline, CDR1 is SGDLS and CDR2 is YYNGEE.